This T cell receptor beta chain was recovered during a study of blood T cell repertoires in COVID-19. Across the study: The study drew acute and convalescent COVID-19 samples from the United States, Italy and Spain. T cells, B-cell-depleted T cells, or PBMCs provided the cDNA or gDNA that served as material.

Original methodology: How many nucleated cells were present was estimated from reference gene primer amplification. Measured with immunoSEQ multiplex PCR; TCRdb has only the in-frame clones, and not every one. The V and J calls and clone size were taken over from that table, and D and trimming were inferred from the DNA. This sample has fewer than 250,000 clones, with about 94% found just once. Seattle participants joined during active infection and were tracked over time. Germline V lookup: CDR1 SGHVS, CDR2 FQNEAQ. The CDR3 runs to 15 residues. V was pared by 2 bases and J by 7 bases, with 15 bases between.

The sequence derives from a man between 60 and 75 years old with COVID-19, enrolled during active disease. The rearrangement uses TRBV7-8 and TRBJ1-5, with D possibly matching TRBD1 (6 bases). The sample taken for sequencing was peripheral blood. CDR3 amino acids: CASSLSGQGNQPQHF. For the CDR3, the DNA is TGTGCCAGCAGCTTATCAGGGCAGGGGAACCAGCCCCAGCATTTT.